These T cell receptor beta chains were read from a single sample in a study of post-analysis software for immune sequencing data. Each CDR3 protein gets one entry after TCRdb re-called the PCR reads with MiXCR. The table lists 700,000 to 800,000 distinct CDR3 sequences, 25% to 30% of them singletons. Sample: blood. Receptors were obtained from a girl under 18 with multiple sclerosis. Each CDR3 is given with its conserved first and last residue. Fields, in order: J gene, V gene, D gene, CDR3 protein. A D gene is named only where the DNA matches it firmly.

J: TRBJ1-2
V: TRBV20-1
D: TRBD1
CDR3: CSARLPGQVYGYTF

J: TRBJ2-6
V: TRBV7-2
D: .
CDR3: CASSLAPTGANVLTF

J: TRBJ1-1
V: TRBV20-1
D: .
CDR3: CSARGPRGNTEAFF

J: TRBJ1-2
V: TRBV6-5
D: TRBD1
CDR3: CASSYKGTGFPYGYTF

J: TRBJ1-5
V: TRBV7-9
D: .
CDR3: CASSLGAGKDQPQHF

J: TRBJ2-6
V: TRBV5-1
D: .
CDR3: CASRAGLHPAGANVLTF

J: TRBJ2-2
V: TRBV7-2
D: .
CDR3: CASSLEIARNTGELFF

J: TRBJ2-5
V: TRBV9
D: TRBD1
CDR3: CAGSGQGSKTQYF

J: TRBJ2-3
V: TRBV7-2
D: .
CDR3: CASSPDRLRDTQYF

J: TRBJ2-6
V: TRBV18
D: .
CDR3: CASSPQSTGANVLTF

J: TRBJ2-1
V: TRBV20-1
D: TRBD2
CDR3: CSASTGGRNEQFF

J: TRBJ2-4
V: TRBV2
D: .
CDR3: CASWQAKNIQYF

J: TRBJ2-2
V: TRBV12-3/TRBV12-4
D: .
CDR3: CASSLKRELFF

J: TRBJ2-5
V: TRBV29-1
D: .
CDR3: CSVEDWAAGETQYF

J: TRBJ2-7
V: TRBV20-1
D: TRBD2
CDR3: CSARGTSGDEQYF

J: TRBJ2-5
V: TRBV4-3
D: .
CDR3: CASSQDTGRETQYF

J: TRBJ1-1
V: TRBV7-2
D: .
CDR3: CASSPNAGGITEAFF

J: TRBJ2-7
V: TRBV20-1
D: .
CDR3: CSARRGEQYF

J: TRBJ2-1
V: TRBV29-1
D: TRBD1
CDR3: CSVPGGGLSYNEQFF

J: TRBJ2-5
V: TRBV29-1
D: TRBD2
CDR3: CSAGAGSETQYF

J: TRBJ1-1
V: TRBV2
D: .
CDR3: CASSFVPWGDTEAFF

J: TRBJ2-2
V: TRBV11-2
D: .
CDR3: CASSSLKGDTGELFF

J: TRBJ1-5
V: TRBV5-1
D: .
CDR3: CASSLFPNQPQHF

J: TRBJ2-5
V: TRBV5-1
D: .
CDR3: CASSLQGQETQYF

J: TRBJ1-5
V: TRBV20-1
D: .
CDR3: CSARGGTGNQPQHF

J: TRBJ1-1
V: TRBV28
D: TRBD1
CDR3: CATRPSGQGTEAFF

J: TRBJ1-1
V: TRBV27
D: .
CDR3: CASSSPGRRVSEAFF

J: TRBJ2-1
V: TRBV2
D: .
CDR3: CASSQVLNEQFF

J: TRBJ2-3
V: TRBV7-2
D: .
CDR3: CASSRGLTDTQYF

J: TRBJ2-5
V: TRBV15
D: TRBD2
CDR3: CATSRDLREGGDETQYF

J: TRBJ1-1
V: TRBV2
D: .
CDR3: CASSVGRGPGTEAFF

J: TRBJ2-2
V: TRBV10-3
D: .
CDR3: CAILQGIPGELFF

J: TRBJ1-2
V: TRBV28
D: .
CDR3: CASMWSKTGSFMGYTF

J: TRBJ1-5
V: TRBV6-2/TRBV6-3
D: .
CDR3: CASRKPSSQPQHF

J: TRBJ2-7
V: TRBV5-6
D: .
CDR3: CASSPKGPTGSSCEQYF

J: TRBJ2-2
V: TRBV27
D: TRBD2
CDR3: CASSRWPSGGAGELFF

J: TRBJ2-3
V: TRBV7-8
D: .
CDR3: CASSLPATSLDTQYF

J: .
V: TRBV28
D: .
CDR3: CASGRDSYEQYF

J: TRBJ2-5
V: TRBV28
D: TRBD1
CDR3: CASSYRDSFLLQETQYF

J: TRBJ1-4
V: TRBV12-3/TRBV12-4
D: .
CDR3: CASSLGGGGEKLFF

J: TRBJ2-5
V: TRBV2
D: TRBD2
CDR3: CASYGGETQYF

J: TRBJ2-1
V: TRBV4-3
D: TRBD2
CDR3: CASSRLGREFSDEQFF

J: TRBJ2-3
V: TRBV7-8
D: .
CDR3: CASSLGVGDGDTQYF

J: TRBJ2-5
V: TRBV12-3/TRBV12-4
D: .
CDR3: CASSLGQGPETQYF

J: TRBJ2-7
V: TRBV7-2
D: TRBD1
CDR3: CASTGGTGYIGREQYF

J: TRBJ2-5
V: TRBV7-9
D: TRBD1
CDR3: CASSCQTGVQETQYF

J: TRBJ2-1
V: TRBV29-1
D: .
CDR3: CSVEDIGQSNEQFF

J: TRBJ2-5
V: TRBV5-8
D: .
CDR3: CASSSYGQETQYF

J: TRBJ2-7
V: TRBV7-2
D: .
CDR3: CASSVGLVSYEQYF